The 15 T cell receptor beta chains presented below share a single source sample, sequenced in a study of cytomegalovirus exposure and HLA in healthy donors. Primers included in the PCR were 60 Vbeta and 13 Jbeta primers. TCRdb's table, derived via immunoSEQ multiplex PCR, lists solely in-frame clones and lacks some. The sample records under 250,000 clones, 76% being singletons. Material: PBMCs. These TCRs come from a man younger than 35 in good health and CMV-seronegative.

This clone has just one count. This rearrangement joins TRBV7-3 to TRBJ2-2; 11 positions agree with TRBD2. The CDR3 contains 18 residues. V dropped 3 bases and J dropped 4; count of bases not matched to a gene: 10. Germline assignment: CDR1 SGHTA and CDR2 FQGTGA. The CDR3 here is CASSLWLAGGLGTGELFF. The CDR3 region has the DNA TGTGCCAGCAGCTTGTGGCTAGCGGGAGGCCTGGGCACCGGGGAGCTGTTTTTT.

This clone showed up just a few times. CDR3 protein: CASRPLAGGRYEQYF. The CDR3 nucleotides read TGTGCCAGCAGGCCCCTAGCGGGAGGGCGATACGAGCAGTACTTC. The rearrangement joins TRBV6-6 to TRBJ2-7; TRBD2 matches at 12 bases. This CDR3 is built from 15 residues. Trimming cost V 6 bases and J 4 bases; bases outside gene matches: 7. The V gene's germline CDR1 is MNHNY and CDR2 SVGAGI (reference sequence).

CDR3 nucleotide sequence: TGTGCCAGCAGTTGGACAGGGGGCTACGAGCAGTACTTC. Its protein product is CASSWTGGYEQYF. The V and J genes are TRBV6-5 and TRBJ2-7; 10 bases agree with TRBD1. V gave up 4 bases and J gave up 3 bases; unmatched junction bases: 0. The CDR3 consists of 13 residues. Germline V gene sequence: CDR1 MNHEY, CDR2 SVGAGI.

Written as DNA, the CDR3 is TGTGCCAGCAGTTACAGCAGGTACCTGAAGGAACTGTTTTTT. It codes for CASSYSRYLKELFF. The chain joins TRBV6-5 to TRBJ1-4; D not certain. The CDR3 covers 14 residues. Germline CDR1 is MNHEY and CDR2 is SVGAGI. Trimming removed 2 bases from V and 12 bases from J, with 16 bases in between.

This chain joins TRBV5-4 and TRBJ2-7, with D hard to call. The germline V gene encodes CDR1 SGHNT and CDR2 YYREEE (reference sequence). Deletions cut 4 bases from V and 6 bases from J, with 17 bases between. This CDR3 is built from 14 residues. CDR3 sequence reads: CASSHETGLGEQYF. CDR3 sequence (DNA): TGTGCCAGCAGCCACGAAACGGGTCTGGGCGAGCAGTACTTC.

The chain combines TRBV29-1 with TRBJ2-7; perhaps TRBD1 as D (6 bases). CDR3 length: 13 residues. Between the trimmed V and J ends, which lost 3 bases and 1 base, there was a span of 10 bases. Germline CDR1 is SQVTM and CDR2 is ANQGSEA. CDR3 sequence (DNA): TGCAGCGTTGAGGCACAGGGATCCTACGAGCAGTACTTC. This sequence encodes CSVEAQGSYEQYF.

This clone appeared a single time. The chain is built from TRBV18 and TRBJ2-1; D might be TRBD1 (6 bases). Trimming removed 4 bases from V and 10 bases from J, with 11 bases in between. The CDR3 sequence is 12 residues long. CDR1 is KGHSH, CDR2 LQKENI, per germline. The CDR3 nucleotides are TGTGCCAGCTCACTAACGGACAGAGAGCAGTTCTTC. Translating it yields CASSLTDREQFF.

CDR3 DNA sequence: TGTGCCTGGAGTGATCTAGCCAAAAACATTCAGTACTTC. Amino acids: CAWSDLAKNIQYF. This sequence joins TRBV30 and TRBJ2-4; D is ambiguous. Germline CDR1 GTSNPN, CDR2 SVGIG (reference sequence). This CDR3 contains 13 residues. Between the trimmed V and J ends, which lost 1 base and 0 bases, there was a span of 4 bases.

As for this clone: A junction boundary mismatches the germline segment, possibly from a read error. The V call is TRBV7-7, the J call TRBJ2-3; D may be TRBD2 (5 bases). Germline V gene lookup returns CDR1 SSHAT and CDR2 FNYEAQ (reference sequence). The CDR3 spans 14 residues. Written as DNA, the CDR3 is TGTGCTAGCAGCCCGCGGGCCGGCACAGATACGCAGTATTTT. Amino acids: CASSPRAGTDTQYF.

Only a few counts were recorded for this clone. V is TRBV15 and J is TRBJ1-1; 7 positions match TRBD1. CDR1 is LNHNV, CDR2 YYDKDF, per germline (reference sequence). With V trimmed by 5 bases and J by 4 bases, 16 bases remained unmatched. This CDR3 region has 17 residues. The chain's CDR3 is CATSPGGSTGKFTEAFF. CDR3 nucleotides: TGTGCCACCAGCCCAGGGGGGTCCACCGGGAAGTTCACTGAAGCTTTCTTT. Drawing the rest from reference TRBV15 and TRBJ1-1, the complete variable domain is DAMVIQNPRYQVTQFGKPVTLSCSQTLNHNVMYWYQQKSSQAPKLLFHYYDKDFNNEADTPDNFQSRRPNTSFCFLDIRSPGLGDTAMYLCATSPGGSTGKFTEAFFGQGTRLTVV.

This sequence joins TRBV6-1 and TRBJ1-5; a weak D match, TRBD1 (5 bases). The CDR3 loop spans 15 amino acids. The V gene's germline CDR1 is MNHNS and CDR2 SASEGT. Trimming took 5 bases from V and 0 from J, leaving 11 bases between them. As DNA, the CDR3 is TGTGCCAGCAGTCCAGACAGCTCTAGCAATCAGCCCCAGCATTTT. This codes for CASSPDSSSNQPQHF.

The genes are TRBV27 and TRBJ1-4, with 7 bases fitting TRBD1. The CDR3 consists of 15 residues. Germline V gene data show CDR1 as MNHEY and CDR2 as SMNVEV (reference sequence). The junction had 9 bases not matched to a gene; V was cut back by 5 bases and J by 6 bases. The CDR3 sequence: CASSPTGEWYEKLFF. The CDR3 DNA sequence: TGTGCCAGCAGTCCTACAGGGGAGTGGTATGAAAAACTGTTTTTT.

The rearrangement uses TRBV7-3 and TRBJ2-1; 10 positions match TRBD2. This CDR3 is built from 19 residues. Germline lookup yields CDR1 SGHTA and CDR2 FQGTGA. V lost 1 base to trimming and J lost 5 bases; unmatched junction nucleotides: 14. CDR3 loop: CASSLSGLAGAPLHNEQFF. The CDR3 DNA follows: TGTGCCAGCAGCTTAAGCGGCCTAGCGGGAGCCCCCCTACACAATGAGCAGTTCTTC.

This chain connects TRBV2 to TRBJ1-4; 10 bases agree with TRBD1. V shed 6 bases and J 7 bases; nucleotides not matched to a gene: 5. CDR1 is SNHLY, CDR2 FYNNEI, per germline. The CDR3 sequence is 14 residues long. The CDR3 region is CASRPGQGSEKLFF. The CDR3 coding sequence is TGTGCCAGCAGGCCGGGACAGGGGAGTGAAAAACTGTTTTTT.

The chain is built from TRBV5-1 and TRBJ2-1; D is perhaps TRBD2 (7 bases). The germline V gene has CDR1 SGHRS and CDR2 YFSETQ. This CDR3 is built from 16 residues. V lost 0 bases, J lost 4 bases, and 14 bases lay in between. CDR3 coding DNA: TGCGCCAGCAGCTTGGGGGGGGCTAGCGGTTACAATGAGCAGTTCTTC. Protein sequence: CASSLGGASGYNEQFF.